Shown below are 23 T cell receptor beta chains from a single sample sequenced in a study of post-analysis software for immune sequencing data. Overall study results and limits: Relative to controls, patients had several TRBV segments at higher frequency, with TRBV5-6, TRBV5-1 and TRBV20-1 among these.

Tagging with unique molecular identifiers was a feature of the TCR beta cDNA libraries. TCRdb redid the calling of the PCR reads with MiXCR, one entry per CDR3 protein. Of approximately 770,000 distinct CDR3 sequences in the sample, just over 45% were seen once. Their antigen targets remain unknown. Sequencing was performed on blood. The receptors derive from a girl aged 5-17 years with multiple sclerosis.

The chain uses TRBV6-5 and TRBJ2-3; D is undetermined. Germline loops: CDR1 MNHEY, CDR2 SVGAGI. V was trimmed by 2 bases and J by 6 bases, leaving 18 bases between them. The CDR3 contains 16 residues. The CDR3 region is CASSYGVSSDGDTQYF. CDR3 in DNA: TGTGCCAGCAGTTACGGGGTTAGCTCCGATGGGGATACGCAGTATTTT.

In its sample, this clonotype was seen once. The rearrangement joins TRBV20-1 to TRBJ1-1; 10 bases line up with TRBD1. Germline assignment: CDR1 DFQATT and CDR2 SNEGSKA (reference sequence). J gave up 11 bases and V 2 bases, and 5 bases lay outside the gene matches. This CDR3 has 12 amino acids. CDR3 sequence (DNA): TGCAGTGCTAGAAGACAGGGGGCCCCGGCTTTCTTT. Protein: CSARRQGAPAFF.

In the case of this clonotype: Sequence at one end of the junction differs from germline and may be a read error. The chain employs TRBV13 and TRBJ2-5; no reliable D call. The CDR3 is 12 residues long. Germline V gives CDR1 PRHDT, CDR2 FYEKMQ (reference sequence). This CDR3 is CASSPRGETRYF. The CDR3 DNA reads TGTGCCAGCAGCCCCCGAGGAGAGACCCGGTACTTC.

The chain links TRBV28 to TRBJ2-5; a weak D match, TRBD2 (5 bases). There are 12 residues in the CDR3. CDR1 and CDR2 (germline): MDHEN, SYDVKM. The V end was cut by 7 bases, the J end by 5 bases, with 11 bases between. The CDR3 loop is CASTQSGETQYF. The CDR3, as DNA: TGTGCCAGCACCCAGTCGGGGGAGACCCAGTACTTC. Variable domain in full (rest from reference TRBV28 and TRBJ2-5): DVKVTQSSRYLVKRTGEKVFLECVQDMDHENMFWYRQDPGLGLRLIYFSYDVKMKEKGDIPEGYSVSREKKERFSLILESASTNQTSMYLCASTQSGETQYFGPGTRLLVL.

The chain combines TRBV4-3 with TRBJ2-5; D is unresolved. This CDR3 spans 15 amino acids. Germline V gives CDR1 LGHNA, CDR2 YSLEER. V lost 0 bases, J lost 1 base, and 9 bases lay in between. In DNA form, the CDR3 reads TGCGCCAGCAGCCAAGATTTCGACTCCCAAGAGACCCAGTACTTC. The encoded protein is CASSQDFDSQETQYF.

This clonotype was seen more than once but under ten times. This chain uses TRBV30 with TRBJ2-7; tentative D call: TRBD1 (6 bases). Germline CDR1 is GTSNPN and CDR2 is SVGIG (reference sequence). V lost 2 bases, J lost 7 bases, and 12 bases lay in between. The CDR3 extends over 12 amino acids. CDR3 loop: CAWSPQGREQYF. CDR3 DNA: TGTGCCTGGAGTCCACAGGGAAGAGAGCAGTACTTC.

This clonotype has only a few counts. This rearrangement joins TRBV5-1 to TRBJ2-1; 9 bases map to TRBD1. Germline loops: CDR1 SGHRS, CDR2 YFSETQ. After removal of 0 bases from V and 8 bases from J, the junction contained 9 bases not matched to a gene. The CDR3 is 16 residues long. The CDR3 reads CASSLAPGQGEDEQFF. The CDR3 nucleotides are TGCGCCAGCAGCTTGGCCCCGGGACAGGGAGAAGATGAGCAGTTCTTC.

The J gene is TRBJ2-6, the V gene TRBV7-2; D not certain. Between the trimmed V and J ends, which lost 0 bases and 0 bases, there was a span of 9 bases. The CDR3 is made up of 17 amino acids. Germline CDR1 SGHTA, CDR2 FQGNSA. CDR3 coding DNA: TGTGCCAGCAGCTTAGCGGGCAGCCCCTCTGGGGCCAACGTCCTGACTTTC. Its protein is CASSLAGSPSGANVLTF.

The rearrangement joins TRBV6-5 to TRBJ1-2; no reliable D call. Germline-derived CDR1 and CDR2 are MNHEY and SVGAGI. V dropped 8 bases and J dropped 9 bases, with 19 bases sitting between them. The CDR3 spans 13 residues. This chain's CDR3 is CASGLGPSTSYTF. Written as DNA, the CDR3 is TGTGCCAGCGGCCTAGGGCCATCGACAAGCTACACCTTC.

The chain carries TRBV7-9 and TRBJ1-5; D not certain. CDR1 is SEHNR, CDR2 FQNEAQ, per germline (reference sequence). This CDR3 is 13 amino acids long. Trimming pared 4 bases from V and 9 bases from J, leaving 13 bases between. The CDR3 is CASSSSLLGPQHF. The CDR3 DNA reads TGTGCCAGCAGCTCCTCCCTCTTAGGGCCCCAGCATTTT.

The rearrangement joins TRBV20-1 to TRBJ2-1; D is tentatively TRBD1 or TRBD2 (8 bases each). V was pared by 7 bases and J by 7 bases, with 26 bases between. CDR1 is DFQATT and CDR2 is SNEGSKA in the germline V gene (reference sequence). This CDR3 comprises 16 residues. CDR3 protein: CSVSARGRGGLNEQFF. The CDR3 nucleotides are TGCAGTGTCAGCGCCAGGGGGCGCGGGGGGTTGAATGAGCAGTTCTTC.

In the case of this clonotype: At one boundary the junction diverges from the germline segment, which might be a read error. The chain links TRBV7-6 to TRBJ2-1; D is perhaps TRBD1 (7 bases). Germline V CDR1 and CDR2: SGHVS, FNYEAQ. There are 14 residues in the CDR3. The DNA for the CDR3 is TGTGCCGGCAGCCAGGGGGGAAACTACAATGAGCAGTTCTTC. It is translated as CAGSQGGNYNEQFF.

V and J are TRBV9 and TRBJ2-2, with no clear D. The CDR3 extends over 14 amino acids. Germline V gene lookup returns CDR1 SGDLS and CDR2 YYNGEE. The V end lost 0 bases, the J end lost 6 bases, and 9 bases lay between the germline ends. This CDR3 is CASSVVSGAGELFF. The DNA of the CDR3 is TGTGCCAGCAGCGTAGTTTCTGGTGCCGGGGAGCTGTTTTTT.

The table lists this clonotype with a few counts. J is TRBJ2-3 and V is TRBV20-1; 12 nucleotides match TRBD2. Losses at the gene ends were 3 bases for V and 6 bases for J; bases not matched to a gene: 7. The germline CDR1 and CDR2 sequences are DFQATT and SNEGSKA (reference sequence). The CDR3 extends over 15 amino acids. Here the CDR3 DNA reads TGCAGTGCTAGCCCAACTAGCGGGAGGATGGATACGCAGTATTTT. Protein sequence: CSASPTSGRMDTQYF.

The chain employs TRBV7-9 and TRBJ2-7; the D gene is possibly TRBD2 (6 bases). V was pared by 5 bases and J by 2 bases, with 19 bases between. CDR3 length: 16 amino acids. CDR1 is SEHNR and CDR2 is FQNEAQ in the germline V gene (reference sequence). CDR3 sequence: CASSAVGGAETYEQYF. The CDR3 nucleotides read TGTGCCAGCAGCGCCGTCGGAGGGGCGGAGACCTACGAGCAGTACTTC. The whole variable domain, remainder taken from reference TRBV7-9 and TRBJ2-7, is DTGVSQNPRHKITKRGQNVTFRCDPISEHNRLYWYRQTLGQGPEFLTYFQNEAQLEKSRLLSDRFSAERPKGSFSTLEIQRTEQGDSAMYLCASSAVGGAETYEQYFGPGTRLTVT.

The genes are TRBV25-1 and TRBJ1-5; D is unresolved. The CDR3 is 14 amino acids. Trimming shortened V by 2 bases and J by 0 bases, and 5 bases separated the two germline ends. Germline loops: CDR1 MGHDK, CDR2 SYGVNS. In DNA, the CDR3 is TGTGCCAGCAGTGAAGACCATAGCAATCAGCCCCAGCATTTT. The encoded protein is CASSEDHSNQPQHF.

This chain uses TRBV20-1 with TRBJ2-1; TRBD2 matches at 11 bases. CDR1 is DFQATT, CDR2 SNEGSKA, per germline (reference sequence). This CDR3 is built from 14 residues. Trimming cost V 3 bases and J 6 bases; bases outside gene matches: 4. CDR3 DNA: TGCAGTGCTAGCCCGGGACTAGCGGTCAATGAGCAGTTCTTC. Translating gives CSASPGLAVNEQFF.

The chain recombines TRBV7-8 with TRBJ2-6; no definite D call. CDR1 is SGHVS, CDR2 FQNEAQ, per germline. The germline V and J ends were trimmed by 1 base and 1 base, with 8 bases remaining between them. This CDR3 has 16 amino acids. This CDR3 reads CASSLVAKSGANVLTF. As DNA, the CDR3 is TGTGCCAGCAGCTTAGTTGCTAAGTCTGGGGCCAACGTCCTGACTTTC.

The chain has TRBV29-1 and TRBJ1-2; the D gene is possibly TRBD1 (6 bases). CDR3 length: 12 amino acids. Germline V lookup: CDR1 SQVTM, CDR2 ANQGSEA. The ends were cut back, 3 bases at V and 4 bases at J, with 9 bases in the middle. As DNA, the CDR3 is TGCAGCGTTGATATGGGGGCCTATGGCTACACCTTC. As protein: CSVDMGAYGYTF.

The V gene is TRBV4-1, the J gene TRBJ2-1; 10 positions match TRBD2. From germline, CDR1 is MGHRA and CDR2 YSYEKL. V was pared by 5 bases and J by 8 bases, with 9 bases of the junction left unmatched. The CDR3 sequence is 15 residues long. This CDR3 reads CASSAGTSVWDEQFF. In DNA form, the CDR3 reads TGCGCCAGCAGCGCCGGGACTAGCGTGTGGGATGAGCAGTTCTTC.

V gene TRBV5-1 combines with J gene TRBJ2-3; 11 positions agree with TRBD2. Trimming removed 3 bases from V and 0 bases from J; junction bases left unmatched: 3. Germline loops: CDR1 SGHRS, CDR2 YFSETQ. There are 16 residues in the CDR3. Written as DNA, the CDR3 is TGCGCCAGCAGCTGGACTAGCGGGCTGAGCACAGATACGCAGTATTTT. It codes for CASSWTSGLSTDTQYF.

This chain joins TRBV19 and TRBJ2-1; D possibly corresponds to TRBD2 (6 bases). V lost 5 bases, J lost 2 bases, and 10 bases lay in between. This CDR3 contains 14 residues. Germline CDR1 is LNHDA and CDR2 is SQIVND (reference sequence). In nucleotides, the CDR3 is TGTGCCAGTAGTCCCCGACTAGCCTACAATGAGCAGTTCTTC. Its protein product is CASSPRLAYNEQFF. The variable domain in full, with the rest retrieved from reference TRBV19 and TRBJ2-1, is DGGITQSPKYLFRKEGQNVTLSCEQNLNHDAMYWYRQDPGQGLRLIYYSQIVNDFQKGDIAEGYSVSREKKESFPLTVTSAQKNPTAFYLCASSPRLAYNEQFFGPGTRLTVL.

This chain joins TRBV5-1 and TRBJ2-3, with D hard to call. CDR1 SGHRS and CDR2 YFSETQ come from the germline V gene. Trimming pared 5 bases from V and 4 bases from J, leaving 17 bases between. This CDR3 is 15 amino acids long. Here the CDR3 reads CASSSSGTAPDTQYF. The CDR3 bases are TGCGCCAGCAGTTCTTCTGGTACTGCACCAGATACGCAGTATTTT. The full variable domain, in which reference TRBV5-1 and TRBJ2-3 provide the parts outside the CDR3, is KAGVTQTPRYLIKTRGQQVTLSCSPISGHRSVSWYQQTPGQGLQFLFEYFSETQRNKGNFPGRFSGRQFSNSRSEMNVSTLELGDSALYLCASSSSGTAPDTQYFGPGTRLTVL.